Each of the 9 T cell receptor beta chains below was sequenced from the same sample in a study of blood T cell repertoires in COVID-19. Some clones are missing from TCRdb's copy, which holds only in-frame ones; the method was immunoSEQ multiplex PCR. The sample holds fewer than 250,000 clones; 70% to 90% are singletons and the top ten take approximately 6.3%. The sequenced sample was peripheral blood. These receptors came from a woman aged 60-75 years with active or convalescent COVID-19.

V and J are TRBV6-1 and TRBJ1-2; D is perhaps TRBD1 (5 bases). The V gene's germline CDR1 is MNHNS and CDR2 SASEGT. Trimming took off 1 base at V and 4 bases at J, with 10 bases between the two ends. The length of the CDR3 is 14 residues. DNA of the CDR3: TGTGCCAGCAGTGAAGAGATGGGACTCTATGGCTACACCTTC. This gives the protein CASSEEMGLYGYTF.

This chain links TRBV10-1 with TRBJ1-5; weak D call: TRBD1 (5 bases). V was trimmed by 5 bases and J by 0 bases, leaving 17 bases between them. This CDR3 comprises 17 residues. Germline V gene data show CDR1 as WNHNN and CDR2 as SYGVQD (reference sequence). The CDR3: CASSPAGTNYSNQPQHF. Here the CDR3 DNA reads TGCGCCAGCAGTCCAGCGGGGACCAATTATAGCAATCAGCCCCAGCATTTT.

The J gene is TRBJ1-5, the V gene TRBV6-2 or TRBV6-3, with 8 bases matching TRBD1. This CDR3 is built from 17 residues. Germline V gene lookup returns CDR1 MNHEY and CDR2 SVGEGT. With 2 bases clipped from V and 10 bases from J, the junction kept 16 bases outside the gene matches. CDR3 in DNA: TGTGCCAGCAGTTACCCTTGGTACCGGACAGGGTTTCTACCCCAGCATTTT. It specifies CASSYPWYRTGFLPQHF.

A note on this clone: One end of the junction does not line up with germline, which may come from a read error. This chain connects TRBV28 to TRBJ1-2; D remains ambiguous. This CDR3 has 12 amino acids. Germline V lookup: CDR1 MDHEN, CDR2 SYDVKM. The DNA for the CDR3 is TGTGTCAGCCGAGGGCGTCGCTATGGCTACACCTTC. Its translation: CVSRGRRYGYTF.

This clone was seen a few times. The chain uses TRBV10-3 and TRBJ1-5; 8 positions match TRBD1. CDR3 length: 14 residues. Germline values: CDR1 ENHRY, CDR2 SYGVKD. Trimming at V came to 6 bases and at J to 6 bases, leaving 7 bases not matched to a gene. The CDR3 sequence: CAISEDRVGQPQHF. CDR3 nucleotides: TGTGCCATCAGCGAGGACAGGGTAGGTCAGCCCCAGCATTTT.

The rearrangement uses TRBV28 and TRBJ2-7; a weak D match, TRBD1 (5 bases). The ends were cut back, 2 bases at V and 2 bases at J, with 22 bases in the middle. This CDR3 has 18 amino acids. Germline V gene data show CDR1 as MDHEN and CDR2 as SYDVKM. CDR3 region: CASSLPTTNGAGPYEQYV. For the CDR3, the DNA is TGTGCCAGCAGTTTACCAACCACTAATGGGGCAGGGCCCTACGAGCAGTACGTC.

The J gene is TRBJ2-4, the V gene TRBV7-2, with 8 nucleotides matching TRBD1. The CDR3 loop spans 15 amino acids. The V gene's germline CDR1 is SGHTA and CDR2 FQGNSA. V shed 0 bases and J 8 bases; nucleotides not matched to a gene: 6. The CDR3 loop reads CASSLAPTGGYIQYF. CDR3 bases: TGTGCCAGCAGCTTAGCCCCAACAGGGGGGTACATTCAGTACTTC.

In DNA, the CDR3 is TGTGCCAGCAGCCCCCACCTACAGTACGTC. Encoded protein: CASSPHLQYV. The rearrangement uses TRBV11-2 and TRBJ2-7; D not certain. This CDR3 has 10 amino acids. Germline V gives CDR1 SGHAT, CDR2 FQNNGV. The germline V and J ends were trimmed by 5 bases and 10 bases, with 9 bases remaining between them.

The chain employs TRBV28 and TRBJ1-3; 7 bases are shared with TRBD1. Germline trimming cut 8 bases from V and 3 bases from J; bases unmatched to any gene: 13. Germline assignment: CDR1 MDHEN and CDR2 SYDVKM. The CDR3 is 16 amino acids. DNA of the CDR3: TGTGCCAGCGGGTCAATTGGACAGGCAGGTGGAAACACCATATATTTT. Encoded protein: CASGSIGQAGGNTIYF.